Below, one TCR beta chain is given with its context. The source of the sample is a study of cytomegalovirus exposure and HLA in healthy donors. The PCR was carried out with 60 Vbeta primers and 13 Jbeta primers. Generated by immunoSEQ multiplex PCR, the TCRdb table keeps only in-frame clones and is missing some. The sample lists 100,000 to 150,000 clones, roughly 85% occurring once. Trimming took 3 bases from V and 6 from J, leaving 8 bases between them. Germline loops: CDR1 SNHLY, CDR2 FYNNEI. There are 12 residues in the CDR3. The rearrangement uses TRBV2 and TRBJ1-2; maybe TRBD1 (5 bases). The sample was PBMCs. The receptor was derived from a man between 18 and 35 years old in good health and CMV-seropositive. The CDR3 nucleotides read TGTGCCAGCAGTGACGGAGGGGATGGCTACACCTTC. Protein sequence: CASSDGGDGYTF.